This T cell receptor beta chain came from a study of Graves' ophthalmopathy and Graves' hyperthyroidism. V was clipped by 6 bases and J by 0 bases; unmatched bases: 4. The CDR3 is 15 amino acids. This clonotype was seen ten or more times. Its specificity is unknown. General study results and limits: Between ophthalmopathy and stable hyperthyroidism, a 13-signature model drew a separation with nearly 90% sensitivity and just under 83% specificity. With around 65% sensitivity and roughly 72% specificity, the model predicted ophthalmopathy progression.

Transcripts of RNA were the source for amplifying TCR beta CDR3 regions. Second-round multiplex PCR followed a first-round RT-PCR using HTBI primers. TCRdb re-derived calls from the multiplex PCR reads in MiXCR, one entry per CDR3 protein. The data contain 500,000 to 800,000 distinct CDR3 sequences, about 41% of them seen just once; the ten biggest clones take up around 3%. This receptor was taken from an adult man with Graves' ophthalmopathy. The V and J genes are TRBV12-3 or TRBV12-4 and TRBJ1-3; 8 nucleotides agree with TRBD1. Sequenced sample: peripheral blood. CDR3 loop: CASSRQGSSGNTIYF. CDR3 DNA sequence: TGTGCCAGCAGCCGACAGGGGAGCTCTGGAAACACCATATATTTT.